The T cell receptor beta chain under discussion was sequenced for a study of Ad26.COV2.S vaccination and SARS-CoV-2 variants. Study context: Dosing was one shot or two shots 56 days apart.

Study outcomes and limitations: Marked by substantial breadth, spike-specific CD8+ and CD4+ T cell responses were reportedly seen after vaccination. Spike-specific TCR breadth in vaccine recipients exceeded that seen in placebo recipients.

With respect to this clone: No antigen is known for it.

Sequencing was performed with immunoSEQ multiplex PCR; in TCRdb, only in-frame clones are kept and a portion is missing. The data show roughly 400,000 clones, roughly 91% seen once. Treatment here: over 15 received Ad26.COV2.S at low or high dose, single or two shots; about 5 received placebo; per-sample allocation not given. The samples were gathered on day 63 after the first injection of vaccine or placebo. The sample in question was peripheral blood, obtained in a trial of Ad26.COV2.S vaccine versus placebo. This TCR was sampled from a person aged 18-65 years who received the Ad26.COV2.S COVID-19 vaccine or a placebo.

The CDR3 nucleotides are TGTGCCAGCAGTTACTCGATGACGGAGGGCCGGAGCACCGGGGAGCTGTTTTTT. The encoded protein is CASSYSMTEGRSTGELFF. This rearrangement joins TRBV6-2 or TRBV6-3 to TRBJ2-2; D is perhaps TRBD2 (6 bases). This CDR3 is 18 amino acids long. The V end was cut by 0 bases, the J end by 4 bases, with 18 bases between. The V gene's germline CDR1 is MNHEY and CDR2 SVGEGT.